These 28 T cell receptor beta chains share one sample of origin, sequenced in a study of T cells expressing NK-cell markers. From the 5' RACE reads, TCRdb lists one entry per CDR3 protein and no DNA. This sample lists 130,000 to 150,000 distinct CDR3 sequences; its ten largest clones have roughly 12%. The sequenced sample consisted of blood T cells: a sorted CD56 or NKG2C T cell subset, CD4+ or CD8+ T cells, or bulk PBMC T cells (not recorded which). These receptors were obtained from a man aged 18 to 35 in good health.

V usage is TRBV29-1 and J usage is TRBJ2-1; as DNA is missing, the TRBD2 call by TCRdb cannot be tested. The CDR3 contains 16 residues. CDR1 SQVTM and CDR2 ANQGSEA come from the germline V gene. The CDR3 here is CSVEEGGTSGYNEQFF.

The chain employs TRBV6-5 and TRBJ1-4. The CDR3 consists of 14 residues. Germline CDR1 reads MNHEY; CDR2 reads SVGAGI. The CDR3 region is CASSYDIGSEKLFF.

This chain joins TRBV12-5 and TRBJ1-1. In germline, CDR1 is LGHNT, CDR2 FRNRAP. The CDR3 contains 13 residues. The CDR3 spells CASGFMGNTEAFF.

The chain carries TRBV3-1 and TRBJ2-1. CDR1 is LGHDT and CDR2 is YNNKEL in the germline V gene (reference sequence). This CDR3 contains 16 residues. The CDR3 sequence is CASSQDNVGINNEQFF.

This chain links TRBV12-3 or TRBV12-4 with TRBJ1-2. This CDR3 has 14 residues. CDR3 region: CASKYGPSHYGYTF.

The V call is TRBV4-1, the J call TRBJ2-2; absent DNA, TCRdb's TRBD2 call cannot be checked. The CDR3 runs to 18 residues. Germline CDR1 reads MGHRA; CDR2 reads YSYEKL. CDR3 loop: CASSQNLAGDVSTGELFF.

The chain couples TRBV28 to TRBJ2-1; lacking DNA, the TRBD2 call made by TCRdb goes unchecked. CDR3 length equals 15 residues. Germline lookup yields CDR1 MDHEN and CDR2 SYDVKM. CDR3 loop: CASSFERVSYNEQFF.

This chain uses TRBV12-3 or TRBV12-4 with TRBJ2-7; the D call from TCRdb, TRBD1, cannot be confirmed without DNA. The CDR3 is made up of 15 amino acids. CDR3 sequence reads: CASSVSGRGAYEQYF.

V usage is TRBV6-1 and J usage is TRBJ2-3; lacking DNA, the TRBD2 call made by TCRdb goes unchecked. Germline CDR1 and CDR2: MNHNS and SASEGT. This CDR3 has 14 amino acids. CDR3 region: CASSRQGFPDTQYF.

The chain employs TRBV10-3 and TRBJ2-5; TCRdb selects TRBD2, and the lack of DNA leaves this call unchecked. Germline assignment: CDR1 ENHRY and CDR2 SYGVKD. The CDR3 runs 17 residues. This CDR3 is CAISETPTSVEQETQYF.

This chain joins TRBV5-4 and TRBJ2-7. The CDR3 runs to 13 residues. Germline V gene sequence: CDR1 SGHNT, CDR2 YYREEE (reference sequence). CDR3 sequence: CASSNIPSYEQYF.

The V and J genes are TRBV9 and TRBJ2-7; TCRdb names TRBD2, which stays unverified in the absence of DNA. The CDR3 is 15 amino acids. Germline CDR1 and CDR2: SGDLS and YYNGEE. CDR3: CASSVEAGRAYEQYF.

The CDR3 protein is CASSFRPDRGAYGLSKNIQYF. This chain links TRBV28 with TRBJ2-4; TCRdb's D call of TRBD1 is untestable without DNA. Germline CDR1 reads MDHEN; CDR2 reads SYDVKM. The CDR3 runs to 21 residues.

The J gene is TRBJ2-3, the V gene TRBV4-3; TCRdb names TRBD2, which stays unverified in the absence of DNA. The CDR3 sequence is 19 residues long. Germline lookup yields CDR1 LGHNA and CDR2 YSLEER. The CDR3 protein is CASSQVRLAGDSRTDTQYF.

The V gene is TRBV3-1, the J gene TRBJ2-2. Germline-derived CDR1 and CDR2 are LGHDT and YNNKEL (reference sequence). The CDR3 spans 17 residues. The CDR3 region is CASSQVLVWGSTGELFF.

The CDR3 region is CASSQDAVSGADTQYF. The J gene is TRBJ2-3, the V gene TRBV3-1; the D gene TCRdb calls, TRBD1, cannot be checked with no DNA. The CDR3 length is 16 residues. Germline CDR1 reads LGHDT; CDR2 reads YNNKEL (reference sequence).

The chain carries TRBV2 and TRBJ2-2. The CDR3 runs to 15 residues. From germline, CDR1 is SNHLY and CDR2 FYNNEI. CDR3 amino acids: CASSDVGTNTGELFF.

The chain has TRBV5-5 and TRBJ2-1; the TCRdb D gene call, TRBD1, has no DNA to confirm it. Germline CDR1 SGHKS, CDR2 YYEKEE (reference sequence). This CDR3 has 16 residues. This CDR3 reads CASSITQGGFYNEQFF.

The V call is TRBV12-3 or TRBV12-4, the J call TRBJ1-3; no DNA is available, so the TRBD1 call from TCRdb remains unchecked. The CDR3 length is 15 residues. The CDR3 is CASREGGRIGNTIYF.

CDR3 in amino acids: CASSTQGPYEQYF. The rearrangement joins TRBV13 to TRBJ2-7. The CDR3 is made up of 13 amino acids. CDR1 and CDR2 (germline): PRHDT, FYEKMQ (reference sequence).

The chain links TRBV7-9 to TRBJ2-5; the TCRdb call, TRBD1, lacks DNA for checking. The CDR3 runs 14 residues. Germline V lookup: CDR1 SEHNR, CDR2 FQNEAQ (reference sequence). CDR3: CASSLGQGAETQYF.

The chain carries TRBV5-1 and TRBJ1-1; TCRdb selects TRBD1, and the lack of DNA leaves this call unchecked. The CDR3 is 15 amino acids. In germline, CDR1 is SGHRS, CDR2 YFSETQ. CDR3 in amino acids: CASSLVPDTDTEAFF.

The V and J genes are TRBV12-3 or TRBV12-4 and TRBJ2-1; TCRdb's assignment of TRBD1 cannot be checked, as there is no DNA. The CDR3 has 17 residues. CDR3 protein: CASSLGAGTGTRNEQFF.

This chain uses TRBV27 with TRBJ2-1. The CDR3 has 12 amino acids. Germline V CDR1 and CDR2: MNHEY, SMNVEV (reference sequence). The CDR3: CASITGYNEQFF.

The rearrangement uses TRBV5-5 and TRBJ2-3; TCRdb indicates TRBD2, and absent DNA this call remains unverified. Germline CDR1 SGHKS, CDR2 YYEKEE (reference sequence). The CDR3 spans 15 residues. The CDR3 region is CASSFGTSRTDTQYF.

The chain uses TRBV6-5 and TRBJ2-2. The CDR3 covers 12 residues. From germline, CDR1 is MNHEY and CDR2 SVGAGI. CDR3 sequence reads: CASSYLSGELFF.

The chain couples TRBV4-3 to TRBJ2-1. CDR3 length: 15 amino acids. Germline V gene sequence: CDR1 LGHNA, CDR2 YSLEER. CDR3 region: CASSGVTAAPNEQFF.

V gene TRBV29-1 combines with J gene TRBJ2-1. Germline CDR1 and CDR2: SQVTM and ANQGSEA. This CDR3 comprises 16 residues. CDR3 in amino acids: CSVEGLEISRYNEQFF.